These 5 T cell receptor beta chains were sequenced from one sample in a study of blood T cell repertoires in COVID-19. Assay: immunoSEQ multiplex PCR; the TCRdb copy retains only in-frame clones and omits some. The data contain about 73,000 clones, approximately 90% of them singletons. Sequencing was carried out using peripheral blood. These TCRs come from a woman under 30 with acute or convalescent COVID-19.

The chain links TRBV3-1 (or the pseudogene TRBV3-2) to TRBJ1-3, with TRBD1 matching over 10 bases. CDR1 is LGHDT, CDR2 YNNKEL, per germline (reference sequence). Trimming took 0 bases from V and 3 from J; bases not matched to a gene: 8. This CDR3 has 18 residues. CDR3 nucleotide sequence: TGTGCCAGCAGCCAAGAAGCAGGGGGGACAGGGGTTGGAAACACCATATATTTT. It specifies CASSQEAGGTGVGNTIYF.

The J gene is TRBJ1-2, the V gene TRBV6-1; D ambiguous. V lost 3 bases and J 1 base, leaving 15 bases between the germline ends. Germline values: CDR1 MNHNS, CDR2 SASEGT. The CDR3 is made up of 16 amino acids. The chain's CDR3 is CASSEVLRGHNYGYTF. The CDR3 DNA reads TGTGCCAGCAGTGAGGTACTTCGAGGCCATAACTATGGCTACACCTTC.

This clone was seen a few times. The V gene is TRBV19, the J gene TRBJ1-1; D gene ambiguous. Between the trimmed V and J ends, which lost 7 bases and 2 bases, there was a span of 11 bases. CDR3 length equals 13 residues. The germline V gene encodes CDR1 LNHDA and CDR2 SQIVND (reference sequence). CDR3 DNA: TGTGCCAGTAATCCGGGGATCAACACTGAAGCTTTCTTT. Translated, it gives CASNPGINTEAFF.

This CDR3 is CASSLTGENTEAFF. CDR3 in DNA: TGTGCCAGCAGCTTAACAGGGGAGAACACTGAAGCTTTCTTT. J is TRBJ1-1 and V is TRBV7-9; the match to TRBD1 covers 7 bases. The CDR3 runs 14 residues. The ends lost 2 bases at V and 1 base at J; junction bases unmatched: 1. Germline lookup yields CDR1 SEHNR and CDR2 FQNEAQ (reference sequence).

The J gene is TRBJ1-1, the V gene TRBV5-5; weak D call: TRBD1 (5 bases). Germline V gene lookup returns CDR1 SGHKS and CDR2 YYEKEE (reference sequence). The CDR3 loop spans 16 amino acids. V was cut by 4 bases and J by 4 bases, with 20 bases left in between. The CDR3 sequence is CASSPRWGLGGTEAFF. CDR3 in DNA: TGTGCCAGCAGCCCTCGGTGGGGCTTGGGTGGCACTGAAGCTTTCTTT. Filled out from reference TRBV5-5 and TRBJ1-1, the complete variable domain reads DAGVTQSPTHLIKTRGQQVTLRCSPISGHKSVSWYQQVLGQGPQFIFQYYEKEERGRGNFPDRFSARQFPNYSSELNVNALLLGDSALYLCASSPRWGLGGTEAFFGQGTRLTVV.